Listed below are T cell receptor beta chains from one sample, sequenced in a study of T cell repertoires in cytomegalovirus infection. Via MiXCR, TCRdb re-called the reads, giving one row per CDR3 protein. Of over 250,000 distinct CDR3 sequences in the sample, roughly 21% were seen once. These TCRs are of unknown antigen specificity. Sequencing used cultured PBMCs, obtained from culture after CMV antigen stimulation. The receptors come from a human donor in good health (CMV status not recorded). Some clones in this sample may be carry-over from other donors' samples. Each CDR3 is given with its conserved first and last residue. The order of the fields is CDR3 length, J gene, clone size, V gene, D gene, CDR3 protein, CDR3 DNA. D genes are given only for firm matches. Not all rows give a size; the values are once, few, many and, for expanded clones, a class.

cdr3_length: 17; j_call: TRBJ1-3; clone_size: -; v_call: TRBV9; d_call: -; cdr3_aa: CASSVSVGTFPGNTIYF; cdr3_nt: TGTGCCAGCAGCGTATCAGTCGGGACTTTTCCTGGAAACACCATATATTTT
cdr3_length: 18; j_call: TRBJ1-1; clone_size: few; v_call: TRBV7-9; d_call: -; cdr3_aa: CASSLATWAKVGNTEAFF; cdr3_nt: TGTGCCAGCAGCTTAGCTACCTGGGCCAAGGTAGGGAACACTGAAGCTTTCTTT
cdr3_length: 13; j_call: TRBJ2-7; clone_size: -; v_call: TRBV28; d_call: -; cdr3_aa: CASGRQAFYEQYF; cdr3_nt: TGTGCCAGCGGAAGACAGGCCTTCTACGAGCAGTACTTC
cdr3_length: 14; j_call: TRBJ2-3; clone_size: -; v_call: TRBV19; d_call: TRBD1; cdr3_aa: CASSMWQGANTQYF; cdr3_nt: TGTGCCAGTAGTATGTGGCAGGGGGCGAATACGCAGTATTTT
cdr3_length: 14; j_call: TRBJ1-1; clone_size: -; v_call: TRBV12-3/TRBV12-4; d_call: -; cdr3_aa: CASSAEGGGTEAFF; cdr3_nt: TGTGCCAGCAGCGCAGAGGGAGGGGGCACTGAAGCTTTCTTT
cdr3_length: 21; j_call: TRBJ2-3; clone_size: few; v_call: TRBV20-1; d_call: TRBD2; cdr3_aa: CSAREDAGTSGRALRADTQYF; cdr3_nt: TGCAGTGCTAGAGAAGACGCCGGGACTAGTGGGAGGGCCCTCCGGGCAGATACGCAGTATTTT
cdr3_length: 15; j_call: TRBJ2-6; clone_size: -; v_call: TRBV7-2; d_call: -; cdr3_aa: CASTHAGFGANVLTF; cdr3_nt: TGTGCCAGCACCCATGCAGGGTTCGGGGCCAACGTCCTGACTTTC
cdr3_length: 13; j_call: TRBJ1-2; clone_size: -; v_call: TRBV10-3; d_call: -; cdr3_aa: CAISEANNYGYTF; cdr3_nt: TGTGCCATCAGTGAGGCAAATAACTATGGCTACACCTTC
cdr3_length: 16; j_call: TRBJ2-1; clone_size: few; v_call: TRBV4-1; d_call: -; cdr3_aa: CASSQAFRQVLNEQFF; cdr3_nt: TGCGCCAGCAGCCAGGCCTTCCGACAGGTTCTCAATGAGCAGTTCTTC
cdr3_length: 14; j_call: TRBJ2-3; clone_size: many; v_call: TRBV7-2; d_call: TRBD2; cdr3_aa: CASSQSGSWDTQYF; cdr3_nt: TGTGCCAGCAGTCAAAGCGGGAGTTGGGATACGCAGTATTTT
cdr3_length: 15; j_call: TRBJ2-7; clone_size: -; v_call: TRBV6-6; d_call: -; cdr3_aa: CASSYSRDRSYEQYF; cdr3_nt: TGTGCCAGCAGTTACTCGAGGGATAGGTCCTACGAGCAGTACTTC
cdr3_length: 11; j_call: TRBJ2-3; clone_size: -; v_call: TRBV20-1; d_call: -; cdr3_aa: CSAAGPDTQYF; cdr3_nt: TGCAGTGCCGCAGGCCCAGATACGCAGTATTTT
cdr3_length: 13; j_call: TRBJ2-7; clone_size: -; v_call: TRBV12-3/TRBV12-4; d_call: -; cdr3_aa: CASSLPPLLEQYF; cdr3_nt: TGTGCCAGCAGTTTGCCCCCTCTACTCGAGCAGTACTTC
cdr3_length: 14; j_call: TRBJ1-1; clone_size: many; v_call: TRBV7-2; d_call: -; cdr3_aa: CASSLELAPSEAFF; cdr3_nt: TGTGCCAGCAGCTTAGAACTTGCCCCAAGTGAAGCTTTCTTT
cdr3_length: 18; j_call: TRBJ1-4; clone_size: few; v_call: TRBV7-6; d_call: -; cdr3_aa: CASSLSNVDRVTNEKLFF; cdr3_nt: TGTGCCAGCAGCTTATCGAACGTCGACCGGGTAACTAATGAAAAACTGTTTTTT
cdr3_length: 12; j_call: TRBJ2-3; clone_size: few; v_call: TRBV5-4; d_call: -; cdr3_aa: CASSLDRYAQYF; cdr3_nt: TGTGCCAGCAGCTTGGATAGGTATGCGCAGTATTTT
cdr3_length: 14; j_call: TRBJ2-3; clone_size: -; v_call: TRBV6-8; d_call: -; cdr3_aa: CASSYRRSTDTQYF; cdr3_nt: TGTGCCAGCAGTTATCGGAGAAGCACAGATACGCAGTATTTT
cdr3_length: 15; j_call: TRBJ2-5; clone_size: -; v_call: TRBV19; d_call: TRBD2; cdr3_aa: CASSGLAERQETQYF; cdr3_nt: TGTGCCAGTAGTGGACTAGCGGAGCGGCAAGAGACCCAGTACTTC
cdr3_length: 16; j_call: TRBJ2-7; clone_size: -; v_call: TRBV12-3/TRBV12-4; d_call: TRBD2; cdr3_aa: CASTPLAASGHYEQYF; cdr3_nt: TGTGCCAGCACCCCCCTCGCGGCTAGCGGGCATTACGAGCAGTACTTC
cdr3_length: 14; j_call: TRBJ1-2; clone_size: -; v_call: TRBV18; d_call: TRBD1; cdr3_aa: CASSQTSGGDGYTF; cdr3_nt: TGTGCCAGCTCACAAACTTCAGGGGGAGATGGCTACACCTTC
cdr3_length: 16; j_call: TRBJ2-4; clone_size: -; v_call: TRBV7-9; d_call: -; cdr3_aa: CASSPLGVTAKNIQYF; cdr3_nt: TGTGCCAGCAGCCCCCTAGGGGTTACAGCCAAAAACATTCAGTACTTC
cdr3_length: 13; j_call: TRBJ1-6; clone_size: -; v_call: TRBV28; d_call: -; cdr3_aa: CASIDDTNSPLHF; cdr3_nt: TGTGCCAGCATCGATGATACGAATTCACCCCTCCACTTT
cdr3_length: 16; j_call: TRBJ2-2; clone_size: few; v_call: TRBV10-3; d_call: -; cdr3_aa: CAISDTGTSNTGELFF; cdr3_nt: TGTGCCATCAGTGATACCGGGACTTCCAACACCGGGGAGCTGTTTTTT